The next 18 T cell receptor beta chains were all read from a single sample in a study of blood T cells in healthy people across ages. Sample-barcoded 5' priming and a J-beta primer mix drove a second PCR of roughly 7 to 11 cycles. TCRdb ran MiXCR on the 5' RACE reads and lists one entry per CDR3 protein. The sample consists of over 1,500,000 distinct CDR3 sequences, approximately 39% of them appearing once. Sequencing was performed on blood. Receptors originate from a human donor in good health.

The gene calls are TRBV7-9 and TRBJ1-1; D not resolved. Trimming cost V 5 bases and J 2 bases, with 9 bases left between them. CDR3 length equals 13 residues. From germline, CDR1 is SEHNR and CDR2 FQNEAQ (reference sequence). CDR3 sequence: CASSLPINTEAFF. The DNA of the CDR3 is TGTGCCAGCAGCCTACCTATTAACACTGAAGCTTTCTTT.

V gene TRBV18 combines with J gene TRBJ2-6; TRBD2 is a possible D gene (5 bases). Trimming removed 6 bases from V and 0 bases from J, with 12 bases in between. The CDR3 extends over 16 amino acids. CDR1 and CDR2 (germline): KGHSH, LQKENI. This CDR3 is CASSPGLFSGANVLTF. CDR3 in DNA: TGTGCCAGCTCGCCCGGACTGTTCTCTGGGGCCAACGTCCTGACTTTC.

The chain is built from TRBV20-1 and TRBJ2-5, with 7 nucleotides matching TRBD2. The trim removed 3 bases at V and 5 bases at J, leaving 12 bases unmatched. CDR1 and CDR2 (germline): DFQATT, SNEGSKA (reference sequence). The CDR3 is 15 amino acids. CDR3 nucleotide sequence: TGCAGTGCTAGCCACGCGCGGGGGTCGGGGGAGACCCAGTACTTC. The encoded protein is CSASHARGSGETQYF.

There are a few counts of this clonotype. CDR3 sequence: CASSLTGRVDGYTF. In DNA form, the CDR3 reads TGTGCCAGCAGCTTAACCGGCAGGGTTGATGGCTACACCTTC. The chain carries TRBV11-2 and TRBJ1-2, with D possibly being TRBD1 (5 bases). The CDR3 is 14 amino acids. Trimming stripped 2 bases from V and 6 bases from J, with 13 bases between. Germline loops: CDR1 SGHAT, CDR2 FQNNGV.

The sample holds a few counts of this clonotype. The V and J genes are TRBV29-1 and TRBJ2-1; 11 nucleotides match TRBD2. Looked up from germline, CDR1 is SQVTM and CDR2 is ANQGSEA. After removal of 6 bases from V and 7 bases from J, the junction contained 2 bases not matched to a gene. The CDR3 runs 12 residues. The CDR3 is CSVLAGVNEQFF. Here the CDR3 DNA reads TGCAGCGTACTAGCGGGGGTTAATGAGCAGTTCTTC.

The chain recombines TRBV2 with TRBJ1-1; D gene unclear. Germline CDR1 is SNHLY and CDR2 is FYNNEI. Between the trimmed V and J ends, which lost 3 bases and 1 base, there was a span of 9 bases. The CDR3 is 14 residues long. The CDR3 nucleotides read TGTGCCAGCAGTGACGTCGTCGGGAACACTGAAGCTTTCTTT. It encodes CASSDVVGNTEAFF.

The genes are TRBV4-2 and TRBJ2-3; TRBD2 matches 9 bases. This CDR3 region has 16 residues. CDR1 is LGHNA and CDR2 is YNFKEQ in the germline V gene. J gave up 3 bases and V 2 bases, and 6 bases lay outside the gene matches. The CDR3 protein is CASSQRGRGGTDTQYF. In DNA, the CDR3 is TGTGCCAGCAGCCAACGCGGGAGGGGGGGAACAGATACGCAGTATTTT.

This clonotype was found many times. One end of the junction varies from germline; a read error may be responsible. The chain couples TRBV5-1 to TRBJ1-2; TRBD1 is a possible D gene (5 bases). The CDR3 has 12 residues. CDR1 and CDR2 (germline): SGHRS, YFSETQ. This CDR3 is CASSEDSYGYTF. The CDR3 nucleotides are TGTGCCAGCAGTGAAGACAGCTATGGCTACACCTTC. Variable domain in full (rest from reference TRBV5-1 and TRBJ1-2): KAGVTQTPRYLIKTRGQQVTLSCSPISGHRSVSWYQQTPGQGLQFLFEYFSETQRNKGNFPGRFSGRQFSNSRSEMNVSTLELGDSALYLCASSEDSYGYTFGSGTRLTVV.

V usage is TRBV12-3 or TRBV12-4 and J usage is TRBJ1-2, with unresolved D. CDR3 length: 14 residues. V lost 7 bases to trimming and J lost 0 bases, with 12 bases between them. CDR3 protein: CASTILGTNYGYTF. The DNA for the CDR3 is TGTGCCAGCACTATCCTGGGGACTAACTATGGCTACACCTTC.

The CDR3 DNA reads as TGTGCCAGCAGCATAAACGACGGACCATATGATACGCAGTATTTT. This sequence encodes CASSINDGPYDTQYF. This chain joins TRBV7-2 and TRBJ2-3; no clear D gene. V gave up 5 bases and J gave up 6 bases, with 18 bases separating them. The CDR3 runs to 15 residues. CDR1 and CDR2 (germline): SGHTA, FQGNSA. Based on the CDR3 plus reference TRBV7-2 and TRBJ2-3, the full variable domain is GAGVSQSPSNKVTEKGKDVELRCDPISGHTALYWYRQSLGQGLEFLIYFQGNSAPDKSGLPSDRFSAERTGGSVSTLTIQRTQQEDSAVYLCASSINDGPYDTQYFGPGTRLTVL.

The table lists this clonotype with a few counts. The genes are TRBV20-1 and TRBJ1-6; 7 nucleotides match TRBD1. The trim removed 6 bases at V and 7 bases at J, leaving 9 bases unmatched. This CDR3 comprises 14 residues. The germline V gene encodes CDR1 DFQATT and CDR2 SNEGSKA (reference sequence). CDR3 loop: CSARQGSENSPLHF. CDR3 DNA sequence: TGCAGTGCCCGACAGGGATCGGAGAATTCACCCCTCCACTTT.

In the case of this clonotype: The conserved closing phenylalanine or tryptophan is absent in this CDR3, likely reflecting a read error. The chain couples TRBV7-2 to TRBJ1-2; D ambiguous. This CDR3 comprises 15 residues. V lost 1 base, J lost 1 base, and 10 bases lay in between. Germline V gene lookup returns CDR1 SGHTA and CDR2 FQGNSA. CDR3 coding DNA: TGTGCCAGCAGCTTAGTAGGACCGATTAACTATGGCTACACCTGC. Its translation is CASSLVGPINYGYTC.

Note on this clonotype: Lacking the conserved final phenylalanine or tryptophan, this CDR3 likely reflects a read error. V gene TRBV7-9 combines with J gene TRBJ1-2; maybe TRBD1 (6 bases). Trimming cost V 7 bases and J 8 bases, with 20 bases left between them. The CDR3 extends over 14 amino acids. Per germline, CDR1 SEHNR and CDR2 FQNEAQ (reference sequence). In DNA form, the CDR3 reads TGTGCCAGCAATCCCCTGACAGGCCATAAAGGCTACACCTCC. Translation gives CASNPLTGHKGYTS.

V and J are TRBV5-1 and TRBJ2-7, with D possibly being TRBD1 (6 bases). This CDR3 comprises 16 residues. Germline V gene lookup returns CDR1 SGHRS and CDR2 YFSETQ. Trimming took off 3 bases at V and 0 bases at J, with 16 bases between the two ends. CDR3 coding DNA: TGCGCCAGCAGCTCGCTAGGACAGAGATACTCCTACGAGCAGTACTTC. Protein: CASSSLGQRYSYEQYF.

This rearrangement joins TRBV20-1 to TRBJ2-6, with D perhaps TRBD1 or TRBD2 (5 bases each). Looked up from germline, CDR1 is DFQATT and CDR2 is SNEGSKA (reference sequence). This CDR3 has 16 amino acids. Trimming took off 5 bases at V and 4 bases at J, with 18 bases between the two ends. The CDR3 coding sequence is TGCAGTGCTTCGGGACGTGGGACCTCCGGGGCCAACGTCCTGACTTTC. Translating it yields CSASGRGTSGANVLTF.

This clonotype was counted only a few times. The J gene is TRBJ1-6, the V gene TRBV2; 10 bases map to TRBD1. From germline, CDR1 is SNHLY and CDR2 FYNNEI. Germline trimming cut 7 bases from V and 7 bases from J; bases unmatched to any gene: 4. This CDR3 is built from 14 residues. CDR3 DNA: TGTGCCAGCACCTCGGGACAGGGGAATTCACCCCTCCACTTT. It yields the protein CASTSGQGNSPLHF.

This clonotype occurred a few times. This chain joins TRBV29-1 and TRBJ2-5; D is uncertain. The CDR3 loop spans 14 amino acids. Trimming pared 0 bases from V and 2 bases from J, leaving 10 bases between. Germline values: CDR1 SQVTM, CDR2 ANQGSEA. The CDR3 sequence: CSVEDRASQETQYF. Here the CDR3 DNA reads TGCAGCGTTGAAGATAGGGCAAGTCAAGAGACCCAGTACTTC.

This rearrangement joins TRBV5-1 to TRBJ2-2; the match to TRBD2 covers 9 bases. This CDR3 is 17 amino acids long. Germline trimming cut 4 bases from V and 2 bases from J; bases unmatched to any gene: 9. Germline CDR1 and CDR2: SGHRS and YFSETQ. CDR3 amino acids: CASSRGTGTSNTGELFF. For the CDR3, the DNA is TGCGCCAGCAGCCGGGGTACCGGGACTAGCAACACCGGGGAGCTGTTTTTT.